The T cell receptor beta chain under discussion was sequenced for a study of T cell changes during pregnancy in multiple sclerosis. The table came from immunoSEQ multiplex PCR; TCRdb's copy has only in-frame clones and leaves some out. The table shows some 60,000 clones, with 88% occurring only once. Germline CDR1 SGDLS, CDR2 YYNGEE. This CDR3 contains 15 residues. The J segment lost 0 bases and the V segment lost 1 base, leaving 1 base of the junction unmatched. The V call is TRBV9, the J call TRBJ2-1, with 7 nucleotides matching TRBD1. Sample: CD4+ T cells from peripheral blood mononuclear cells, taken in the third trimester of pregnancy. The sequence was obtained from a female donor with multiple sclerosis, enrolled in a pregnancy study. The CDR3 nucleotides are TGTGCCAGCAGCGTACAGGGGGTCTCCTACAATGAGCAGTTCTTC. Its protein product is CASSVQGVSYNEQFF.